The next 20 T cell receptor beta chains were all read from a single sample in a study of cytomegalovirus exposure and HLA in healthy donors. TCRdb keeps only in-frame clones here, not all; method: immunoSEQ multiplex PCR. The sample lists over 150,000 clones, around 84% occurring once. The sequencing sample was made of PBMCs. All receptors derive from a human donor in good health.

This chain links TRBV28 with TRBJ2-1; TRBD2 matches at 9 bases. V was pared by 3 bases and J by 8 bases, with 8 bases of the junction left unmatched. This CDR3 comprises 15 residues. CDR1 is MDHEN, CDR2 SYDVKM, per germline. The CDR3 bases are TGTGCCAGCAGTTTTTTGGCGGGAGGGAGGGATGAGCAGTTCTTC. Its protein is CASSFLAGGRDEQFF.

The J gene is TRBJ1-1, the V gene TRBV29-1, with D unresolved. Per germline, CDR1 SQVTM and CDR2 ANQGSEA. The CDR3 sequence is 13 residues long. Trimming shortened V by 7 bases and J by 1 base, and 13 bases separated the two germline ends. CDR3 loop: CSAGGSGNTEAFF. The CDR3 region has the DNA TGCAGCGCCGGAGGGTCGGGGAACACTGAAGCTTTCTTT.

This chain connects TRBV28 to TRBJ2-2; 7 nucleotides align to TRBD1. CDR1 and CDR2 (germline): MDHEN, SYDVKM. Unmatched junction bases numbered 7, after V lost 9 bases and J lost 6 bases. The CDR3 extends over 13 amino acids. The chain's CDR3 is CASWPGGAGELFF. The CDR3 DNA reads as TGTGCCAGTTGGCCAGGGGGTGCCGGGGAGCTGTTTTTT.

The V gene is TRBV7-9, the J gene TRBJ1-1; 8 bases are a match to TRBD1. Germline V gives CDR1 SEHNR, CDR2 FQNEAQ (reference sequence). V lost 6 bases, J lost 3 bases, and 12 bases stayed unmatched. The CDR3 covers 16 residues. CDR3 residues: CASSLQGARGHTEAFF. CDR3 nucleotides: TGTGCCAGCAGTCTCCAGGGGGCGCGGGGGCACACTGAAGCTTTCTTT.

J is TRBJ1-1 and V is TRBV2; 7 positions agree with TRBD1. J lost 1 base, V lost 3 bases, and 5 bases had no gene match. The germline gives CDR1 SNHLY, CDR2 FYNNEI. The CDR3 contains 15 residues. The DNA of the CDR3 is TGTGCCAGCAGTGACGAGAAGGGGGCGAACACTGAAGCTTTCTTT. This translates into CASSDEKGANTEAFF.

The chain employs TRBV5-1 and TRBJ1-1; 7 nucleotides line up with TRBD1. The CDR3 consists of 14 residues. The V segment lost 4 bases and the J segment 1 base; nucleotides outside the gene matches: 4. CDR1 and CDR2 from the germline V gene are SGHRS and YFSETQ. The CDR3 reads CASSAGTANTEAFF. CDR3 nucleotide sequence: TGCGCCAGCAGCGCCGGGACAGCGAACACTGAAGCTTTCTTT.

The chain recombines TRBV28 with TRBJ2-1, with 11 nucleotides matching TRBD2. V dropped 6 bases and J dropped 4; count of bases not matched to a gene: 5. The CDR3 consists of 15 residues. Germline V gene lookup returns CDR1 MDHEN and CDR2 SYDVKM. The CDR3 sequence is CASSKGLADYNEQFF. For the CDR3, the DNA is TGTGCCAGCAGCAAGGGACTAGCGGATTACAATGAGCAGTTCTTC.

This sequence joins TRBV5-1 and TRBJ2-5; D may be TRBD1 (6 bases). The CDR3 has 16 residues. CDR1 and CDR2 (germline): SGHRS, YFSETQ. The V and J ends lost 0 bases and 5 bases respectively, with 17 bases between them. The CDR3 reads CASSLDVRGRGETQYF. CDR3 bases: TGCGCCAGCAGCTTGGACGTCAGGGGTCGAGGGGAGACCCAGTACTTC.

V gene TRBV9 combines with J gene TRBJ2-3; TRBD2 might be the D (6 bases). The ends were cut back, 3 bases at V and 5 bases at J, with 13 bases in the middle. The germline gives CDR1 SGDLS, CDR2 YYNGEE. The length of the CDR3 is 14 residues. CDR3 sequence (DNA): TGTGCCAGCAGCGCAGGGACTCGGGGAGATACGCAGTATTTT. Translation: CASSAGTRGDTQYF.

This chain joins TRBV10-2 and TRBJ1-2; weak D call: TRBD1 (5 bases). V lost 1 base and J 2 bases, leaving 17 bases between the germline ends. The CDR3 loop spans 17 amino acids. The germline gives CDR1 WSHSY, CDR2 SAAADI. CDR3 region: CASSEFGHRGTNYGYTF. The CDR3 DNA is TGCGCCAGCAGTGAGTTCGGACACCGGGGGACCAACTATGGCTACACCTTC.

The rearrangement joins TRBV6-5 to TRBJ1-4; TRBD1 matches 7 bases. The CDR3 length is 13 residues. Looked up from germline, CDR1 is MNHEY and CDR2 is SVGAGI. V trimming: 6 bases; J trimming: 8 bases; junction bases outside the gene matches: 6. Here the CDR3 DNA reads TGTGCCAGCAGGGAGACAGGGAAAGAAAAACTGTTTTTT. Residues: CASRETGKEKLFF.

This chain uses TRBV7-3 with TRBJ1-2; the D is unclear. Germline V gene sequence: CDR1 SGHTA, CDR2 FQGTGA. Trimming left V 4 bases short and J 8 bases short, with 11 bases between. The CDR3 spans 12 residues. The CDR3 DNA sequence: TGTGCCAGCAGCTCAGGCGGGTCCGGCTACACCTTC. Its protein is CASSSGGSGYTF.

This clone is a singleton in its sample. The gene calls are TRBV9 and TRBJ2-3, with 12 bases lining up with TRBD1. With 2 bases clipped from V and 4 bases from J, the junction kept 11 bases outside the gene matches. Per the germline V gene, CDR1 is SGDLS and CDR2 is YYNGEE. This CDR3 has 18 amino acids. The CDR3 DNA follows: TGTGCCAGCAGCGTTACCGGGACAGGGGGCGCCAGACCAGATACGCAGTATTTT. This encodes CASSVTGTGGARPDTQYF.

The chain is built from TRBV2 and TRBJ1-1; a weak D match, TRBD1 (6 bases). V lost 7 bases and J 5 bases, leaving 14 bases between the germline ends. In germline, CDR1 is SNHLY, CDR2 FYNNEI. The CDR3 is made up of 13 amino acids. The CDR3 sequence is CASTEQGVTEAFF. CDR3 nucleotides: TGTGCCAGCACAGAACAGGGAGTGACTGAAGCTTTCTTT.

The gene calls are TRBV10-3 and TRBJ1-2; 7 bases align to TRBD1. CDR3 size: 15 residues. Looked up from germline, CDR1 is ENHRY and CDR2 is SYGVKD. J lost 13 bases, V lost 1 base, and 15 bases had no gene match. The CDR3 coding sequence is TGTGCCATCAGTGAGTTCTCGGACAGGCTTACGTCGGGCACCTTC. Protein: CAISEFSDRLTSGTF.

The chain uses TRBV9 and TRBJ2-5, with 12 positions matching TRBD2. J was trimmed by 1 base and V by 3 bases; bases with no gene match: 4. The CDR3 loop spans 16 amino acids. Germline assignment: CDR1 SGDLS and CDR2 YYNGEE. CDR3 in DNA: TGTGCCAGCAGCGCTCTAGCGGGAGGGATCCAAGAGACCCAGTACTTC. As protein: CASSALAGGIQETQYF.

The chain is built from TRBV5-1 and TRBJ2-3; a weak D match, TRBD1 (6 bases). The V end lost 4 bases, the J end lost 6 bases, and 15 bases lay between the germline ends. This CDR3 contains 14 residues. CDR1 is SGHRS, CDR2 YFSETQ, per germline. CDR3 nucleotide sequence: TGCGCCAGCAGCCCGGGACAATCTAGTGATACGCAGTATTTT. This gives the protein CASSPGQSSDTQYF.

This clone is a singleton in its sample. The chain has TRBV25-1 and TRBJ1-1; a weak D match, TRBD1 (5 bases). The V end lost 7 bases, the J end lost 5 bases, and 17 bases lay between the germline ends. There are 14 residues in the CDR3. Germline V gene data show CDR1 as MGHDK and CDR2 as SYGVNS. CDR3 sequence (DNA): TGTGCCAGCACCCCCGCGGGGCGCCGGACTGAAGCTTTCTTT. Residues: CASTPAGRRTEAFF.

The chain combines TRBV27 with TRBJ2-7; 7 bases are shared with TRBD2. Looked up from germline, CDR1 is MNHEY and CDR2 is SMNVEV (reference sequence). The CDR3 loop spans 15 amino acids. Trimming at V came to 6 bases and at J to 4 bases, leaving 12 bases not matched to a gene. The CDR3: CASRIAPGRYYEQYF. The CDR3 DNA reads TGTGCCAGCAGAATAGCGCCCGGGAGGTATTACGAGCAGTACTTC.

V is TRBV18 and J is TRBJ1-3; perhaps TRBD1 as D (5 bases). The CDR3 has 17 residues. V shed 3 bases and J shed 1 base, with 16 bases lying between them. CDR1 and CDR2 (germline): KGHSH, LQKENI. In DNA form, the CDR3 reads TGTGCCAGCTCACCCGCCGTCGGGCAGGGATCTGGAAACACCATATATTTT. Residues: CASSPAVGQGSGNTIYF.